The 2 T cell receptor beta chains below were found in one sample sequenced in a study of T cell repertoires in cytomegalovirus infection. The antigens these receptors bind are not known. TCRdb ran MiXCR on the reads and lists one entry per CDR3 protein. The sample carries fewer than 1,000,000 distinct CDR3 sequences, 31% recorded once. The sequencing used cultured CD8+ T cells from PBMCs, collected from culture after CMV antigen stimulation. These receptors were obtained from a human donor in good health (CMV status not recorded). Some clones in this sample may be carry-over from other donors' samples.

CDR3 DNA: TGTGCCAGCAGATACCTTAGCGGGGGCGGGAATGAGCAGTTCTTC. This codes for CASRYLSGGGNEQFF. The chain has TRBV7-2 and TRBJ2-1; 9 bases match TRBD2. Germline CDR1 reads SGHTA; CDR2 reads FQGNSA. The CDR3 has 15 amino acids. The J segment lost 7 bases and the V segment lost 6 bases, leaving 10 bases of the junction unmatched.

A few counts support this clonotype. The chain is built from TRBV4-1 and TRBJ1-1, with D unclear. V lost 3 bases, J lost 1 base, and 9 bases lay in between. Germline lookup yields CDR1 MGHRA and CDR2 YSYEKL. There are 14 residues in the CDR3. The CDR3 DNA follows: TGCGCCAGCAGCCACCAGGAAGCGAACACTGAAGCTTTCTTT. Translated: CASSHQEANTEAFF.